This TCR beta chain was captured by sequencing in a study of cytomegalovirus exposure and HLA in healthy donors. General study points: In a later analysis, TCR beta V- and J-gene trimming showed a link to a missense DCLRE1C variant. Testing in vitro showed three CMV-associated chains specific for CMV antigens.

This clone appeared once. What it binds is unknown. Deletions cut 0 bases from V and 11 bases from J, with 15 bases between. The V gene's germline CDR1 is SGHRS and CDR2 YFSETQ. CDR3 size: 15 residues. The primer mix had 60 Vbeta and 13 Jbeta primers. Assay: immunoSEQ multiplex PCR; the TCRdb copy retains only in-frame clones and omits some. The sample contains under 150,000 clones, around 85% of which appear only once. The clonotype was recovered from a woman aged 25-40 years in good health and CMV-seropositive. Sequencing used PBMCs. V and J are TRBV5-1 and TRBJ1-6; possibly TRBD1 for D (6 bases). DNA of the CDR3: TGCGCCAGCAGCTTGGGGACAGAGCGAGAAGCACCCCTCCACTTT. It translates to CASSLGTEREAPLHF. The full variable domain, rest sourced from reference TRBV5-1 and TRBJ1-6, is KAGVTQTPRYLIKTRGQQVTLSCSPISGHRSVSWYQQTPGQGLQFLFEYFSETQRNKGNFPGRFSGRQFSNSRSEMNVSTLELGDSALYLCASSLGTEREAPLHFGNGTRLTVT.